This T cell receptor beta chain originates from a study of shared clonotypes between healthy human individuals. The table lists this clone with a count of one. The antigen is not known. General observations from the study: Depth of sequencing was expected to influence donor clonotype sharing. Compared with memory subsets, naive subsets generally had larger estimated richness. Represented diversity, genetic and exposure-history alike, was limited by few donors.

From germline, CDR1 is MGHRA and CDR2 YSYEKL. This CDR3 comprises 17 residues. V lost 2 bases and J lost 2, with 18 bases in between. Assay execution proceeded at the deep level. TCRdb keeps only in-frame clones here, not all; method: immunoSEQ multiplex PCR. The sample includes about 690,000 clones, less than 95% seen only once; the top ten take 34%. The TCR originated in a man younger than 35 in good health. Some clones in this sample may be carry-over from other donors' samples. The sample consisted of memory CD8+ T cells from PBMCs. Subset described: CD45RO+ cells pooled with CCR7-negative TemRA cells. V and J are TRBV4-1 and TRBJ2-5; the D call may be TRBD1 or TRBD2 (5 bases each). As DNA, the CDR3 is TGCGCCAGCAGCCAACCAGACTGGGGGTACATACAAGAGACCCAGTACTTC. Translated: CASSQPDWGYIQETQYF.